This record looks at one TCR beta chain sequence and its context. The CDR3 sequence is 17 residues long. Germline V CDR1 and CDR2: SGHRS, YFSETQ. The V and J ends lost 9 bases and 0 bases, in that order; junction bases with no gene match: 11. Primers used in a second PCR of about 6 to 11 cycles were a sample-barcoded 5' primer and a J-beta primer mix. Paired-end reads containing CDR3 totaled no fewer than 3 million for each sample. From the 5' RACE reads, TCRdb called clonotypes with MiXCR, one entry per CDR3 protein. The table lists 1.4 million or so distinct CDR3 sequences, approximately 43% of them singletons, with around 4% in the top ten. The data stem from a study of blood T cells in healthy people across ages.

The chain is built from TRBV5-1 and TRBJ2-3; TRBD1 agrees at 12 bases. Sequenced sample: blood. The source of this sequence is a woman aged 18-30 years in good health. This CDR3 is CATNRGQGALSTDTQYF. DNA for the CDR3: TGCGCCACCAACCGGGGACAGGGGGCCTTAAGCACAGATACGCAGTATTTT.